A selection of T cell receptor beta chains follows, all from one sample in a study of vaccination and CD4 T cells after COVID-19. Antigens for these TCRs are unknown. TCRdb passed the PCR reads through MiXCR, listing each CDR3 protein once. Seen here are 7,000 to 8,500 distinct CDR3 sequences, approximately 60% observed once, and the top ten hold 32%. Sequencing was performed on CD4+ T cells from blood, cultured in vitro. The receptors shown here come from a human donor who had recovered from COVID-19. The CDR3 runs from the conserved cysteine through the conserved F or W. Fields, in order: clone size, D gene, J gene, V gene, CDR3 DNA, CDR3 protein. A D gene is named only where the DNA matches it firmly. Clone size, where shown, is once, few, many, or a class for clones that have expanded.

>NA|TRBD2|TRBJ2-3|TRBV27
TGTGCCAGCAGTTCTCACGGGGGGGCAAAGCGCACAGATACGCAGTATTTT
CASSSHGGAKRTDTQYF
>NA|NA|TRBJ1-2|TRBV21-1
TGTGCCAGCAGCAAATACTCCAGGAAAGAAAACTATGGCTACACCTTC
CASSKYSRKENYGYTF
>once|NA|TRBJ2-1|TRBV25-1
TGTGCCAGCAGCCACTCAGGCCCAGGGTATGGAGAGCAGTTCTTC
CASSHSGPGYGEQFF
>NA|NA|TRBJ2-2|TRBV6-1
TGTGCCAGCATGCCGGGAGGGGGCCGGGAGCTGTTTTTT
CASMPGGGRELFF
>NA|NA|TRBJ1-5|TRBV15
TGTGCCACCAGGGGTCAGGAGACCAATCAGCCCCAGCATTTT
CATRGQETNQPQHF
>NA|NA|TRBJ2-5|TRBV7-8
TGTGCCAGCAGCTTAGTCGGTCCGGGGGAGACCCAGTACTTC
CASSLVGPGETQYF
>few|TRBD1|TRBJ1-5|TRBV20-1
TGCAGTGCTTGGACAGGAAACAATCAGCCCCAGCATTTT
CSAWTGNNQPQHF
>few|TRBD2|TRBJ2-1|TRBV7-9
TGTGCCAGTGGGGCGGGGGGTCTCAATGAGCAGTTCTTC
CASGAGGLNEQFF
>NA|NA|TRBJ2-6|TRBV27
TGTGCCAGCAGTTTAACAGGAGCTGGGGCCAACGTCCTGACTTTC
CASSLTGAGANVLTF
>NA|NA|TRBJ1-2|TRBV20-1
TGCAGTGCTAGTAGGGGGAGTAATGGCTACACCTTC
CSASRGSNGYTF
>NA|TRBD1|TRBJ1-2|TRBV11-2
TGTGCCAGCAGTTCGACAGGGGCCCAGCGGGTTGGCTACACCTTC
CASSSTGAQRVGYTF
>NA|NA|TRBJ1-5|TRBV6-2/TRBV6-3
TGTGCCAGCAGTTTCCCCCCCGATCAGCCCCAGCATTTT
CASSFPPDQPQHF
>NA|TRBD2|TRBJ2-3|TRBV7-2
TGTGCCAGCAGCTTCGGGGCTAGCGGGAGCACCACAGATACGCAGTATTTT
CASSFGASGSTTDTQYF
>NA|NA|TRBJ2-7|TRBV11-2
TGTGCCAGCAGCTTAGATTTGGTCGGGAGATCCTACGAGCAGTACTTC
CASSLDLVGRSYEQYF
>once|NA|TRBJ1-6|TRBV20-1
TGCAGTGCTGGACTAGGGGGTTCCTATAATTCACCCCTCCACTTT
CSAGLGGSYNSPLHF
>NA|TRBD2|TRBJ2-5|TRBV5-1
TGCGCCAGCAGCTTGGGTGGGACTAGAGAAGAGACCCAGTACTTC
CASSLGGTREETQYF
>few|TRBD2|TRBJ2-2|TRBV20-1
TGCAGTGCTAGACTAATCCTAGCGGGGGACACCGGGGAGCTGTTTTTT
CSARLILAGDTGELFF
>few|NA|TRBJ1-2|TRBV7-2
TGTGCCAGCAGCCCCCAGGGGCCCTATGGCTACACCTTC
CASSPQGPYGYTF
>NA|TRBD2|TRBJ2-3|TRBV9
TGTGCCAGCAGCCCGGGACTAGCGGGGGGAGGGGATACGCAGTATTTT
CASSPGLAGGGDTQYF
>NA|TRBD2|TRBJ2-7|TRBV7-9
TGTGCCAGCAGCTTATGGCTAGCGGGGGGGCCGGGCGAGCAGTACTTC
CASSLWLAGGPGEQYF
>NA|NA|TRBJ2-4|TRBV7-2
TGTGCCAGCAGCTCCAGGGAAGCCAAAAACATTCAGTACTTC
CASSSREAKNIQYF
>NA|NA|TRBJ2-1|TRBV7-9
TGTGCCAGCAGCTTATCCGGGGGCGCCTGGGGGCAGTTCTTC
CASSLSGGAWGQFF
>few|TRBD2|TRBJ2-2|TRBV10-3
TGTGCCATCAGTCCGACTAGCGGGGGGCCGAACACCGGGGAGCTGTTTTTT
CAISPTSGGPNTGELFF
>NA|NA|TRBJ2-3|TRBV20-1
TGCAGTGCTATGGTCGACACAGATACGCAGTATTTT
CSAMVDTDTQYF
>NA|NA|TRBJ2-3|TRBV7-7
TGTGCTAGCAGCCGCCGGAGGAGGTGGGATACGCAGTATTTT
CASSRRRRWDTQYF
>NA|NA|TRBJ1-5|TRBV15
TGTGCCACCGGCAGTAACAATCAGCCCCAGCATTTT
CATGSNNQPQHF
>NA|NA|TRBJ1-4|TRBV15
TGTGCCACCAGCAGAGATACAAGGAGCACCTATCATTTT
CATSRDTRSTYHF
>few|NA|TRBJ1-5|TRBV7-2
TGTGCCAGCAGCTTAAGAATCGGGGGTTCCCAGCATTTT
CASSLRIGGSQHF
>few|TRBD1|TRBJ1-1|TRBV20-1
TGCAGTGCTAGAGACCGGAGACAGGGGAACACTGAAGCTTTCTTT
CSARDRRQGNTEAFF
>NA|NA|TRBJ2-1|TRBV15
TGTGCCACCAGCATGACCCGATCCTACAATGAGCAGTTCTTC
CATSMTRSYNEQFF
>NA|NA|TRBJ2-3|TRBV10-2
TGCGCCAGCAGGGACAGTTTCCGCACAGATACGCAGTATTTT
CASRDSFRTDTQYF
>NA|NA|TRBJ2-7|TRBV20-1
TGCAGTGCTAGGAGAAGGGCGGCAGGGAGGTCGACTTACGAGCAGTACTTC
CSARRRAAGRSTYEQYF
>NA|NA|TRBJ2-5|TRBV5-1
TGCGCCAGCAGCTTGGACACGCAAGAGACCCAGTACTTC
CASSLDTQETQYF
>once|NA|TRBJ1-1|TRBV20-1
TGCAGTGCCACGGACCCAGGCGGAGGGAACACTGAAGCTTTCTTT
CSATDPGGGNTEAFF
>NA|TRBD2|TRBJ2-1|TRBV20-1
TGCAGTGTCAGACTAGCGGGAGTCATCAATGAGCAGTTCTTC
CSVRLAGVINEQFF
>NA|NA|TRBJ1-1|TRBV20-1
TGCAGTGCTAGGAACCCTAACCTCGGGGCCACTGAAGCTTTCTTT
CSARNPNLGATEAFF
>NA|NA|TRBJ1-3|TRBV6-1
TGTGCCAGCTCCGAGGGCGTAGGGAACACCATATATTTT
CASSEGVGNTIYF